This T cell receptor beta chain stems from a study of response to subunit inactivated influenza vaccine. TCRdb passed the RT-PCR reads through MiXCR, listing each CDR3 protein once. The data show a few hundred thousand distinct CDR3 sequences, about 12% seen once. Germline V gene lookup returns CDR1 LGHDT and CDR2 YNNKEL (reference sequence). This CDR3 region has 13 residues. Trimming removed 0 bases at V and 10 bases at J, with 9 bases between. The receptor's source is a man between 45 and 60 years old who received an inactivated influenza vaccine. The sample in question was non-naive T cells sorted from PBMCs, obtained about 14 days before vaccination. The gene calls are TRBV3-1 and TRBJ1-4; D gene uncertain. The CDR3, as DNA: TGTGCCAGCAGCCAAGATTTATCGGGAAAACTGTTTTTT. Translating it yields CASSQDLSGKLFF.